A few counts support the clone carrying this T cell receptor (beta chain). What it binds is unknown. TCRdb re-analysed the reads in MiXCR, keeping a single row per CDR3 protein. Among approximately 180,000 distinct CDR3 sequences listed, less than 9.5% were seen once. Trimming left V 4 bases short and J 8 bases short, with 14 bases between. Per the germline V gene, CDR1 is SNHLY and CDR2 is FYNNEI. This CDR3 contains 13 residues. The source of the sample is a study of T cell repertoires in cytomegalovirus infection. Study overall: Indicated by public TCR beta signatures were CMV infection and matching HLA type.

Study findings and constraints: The cumulative frequency of public TCR beta families distinguished individuals who carried CMV together with the relevant HLA. Across the ex vivo response, the dominant clonotypes were HLA-C-restricted CMV-specific TCR beta clonotypes.

This chain joins TRBV2 and TRBJ1-1; D may be TRBD1 (5 bases). Sequencing input: PBMCs. The receptor was derived from a human donor in good health (CMV status not recorded). Some clones in this sample may be carry-over from other donors' samples. CDR3 nucleotides: TGTGCCAGCAGTGGGTTAGGGAGGGGAGAAGCTTTCTTT. Its protein product is CASSGLGRGEAFF.